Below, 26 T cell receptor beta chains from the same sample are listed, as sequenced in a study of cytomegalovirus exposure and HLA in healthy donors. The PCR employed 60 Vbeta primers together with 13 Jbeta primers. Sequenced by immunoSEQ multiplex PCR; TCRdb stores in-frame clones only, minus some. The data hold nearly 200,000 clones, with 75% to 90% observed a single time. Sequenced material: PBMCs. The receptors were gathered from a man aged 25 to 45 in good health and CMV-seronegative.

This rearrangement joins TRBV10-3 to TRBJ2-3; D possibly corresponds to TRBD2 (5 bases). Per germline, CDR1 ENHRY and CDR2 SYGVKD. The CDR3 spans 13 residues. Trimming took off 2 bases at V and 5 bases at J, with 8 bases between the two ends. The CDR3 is CAISEGLGDTQYF. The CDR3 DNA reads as TGTGCCATCAGTGAGGGACTCGGAGATACGCAGTATTTT.

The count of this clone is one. For the CDR3, the DNA is TGTGCCAGCAACGAGGGGGCCACCTACAATGAGCAGTTCTTC. As protein: CASNEGATYNEQFF. V usage is TRBV2 and J usage is TRBJ2-1; 7 nucleotides match TRBD1. The CDR3 runs 14 residues. Losses at the gene ends were 7 bases for V and 2 bases for J; bases not matched to a gene: 5. Looked up from germline, CDR1 is SNHLY and CDR2 is FYNNEI. Full variable domain (rest looked up from reference TRBV2 and TRBJ2-1): EPEVTQTPSHQVTQMGQEVILRCVPISNHLYFYWYRQILGQKVEFLVSFYNNEISEKSEIFDDQFSVERPDGSNFTLKIRSTKLEDSAMYFCASNEGATYNEQFFGPGTRLTVL.

This CDR3 reads CASSQGRGRIYEQYF. In DNA form, the CDR3 reads TGCGCCAGCAGCCAAGGCAGGGGGCGAATCTACGAGCAGTACTTC. This sequence joins TRBV4-1 and TRBJ2-7, with 8 bases fitting TRBD1. Germline CDR1 and CDR2: MGHRA and YSYEKL. Losses at the gene ends were 1 base for V and 3 bases for J; bases not matched to a gene: 5. This CDR3 is built from 15 residues.

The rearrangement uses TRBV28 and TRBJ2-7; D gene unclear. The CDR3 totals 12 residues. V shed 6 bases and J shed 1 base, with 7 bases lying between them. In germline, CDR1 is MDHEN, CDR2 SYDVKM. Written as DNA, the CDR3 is TGTGCCAGCAGAGTTACTTCCTACGAGCAGTACTTC. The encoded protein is CASRVTSYEQYF.

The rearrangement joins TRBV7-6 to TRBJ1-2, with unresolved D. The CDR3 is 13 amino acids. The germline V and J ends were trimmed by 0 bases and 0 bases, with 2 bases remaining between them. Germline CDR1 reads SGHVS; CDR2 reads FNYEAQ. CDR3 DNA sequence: TGTGCCAGCAGCTTAGCCTCTAACTATGGCTACACCTTC. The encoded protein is CASSLASNYGYTF.

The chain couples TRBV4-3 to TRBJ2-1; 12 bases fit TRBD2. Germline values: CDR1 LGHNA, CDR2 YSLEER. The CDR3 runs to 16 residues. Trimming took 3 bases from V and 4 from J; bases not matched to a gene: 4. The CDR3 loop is CASSHETSGGYNEQFF. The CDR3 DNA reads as TGCGCCAGCAGCCACGAGACTAGCGGGGGTTACAATGAGCAGTTCTTC.

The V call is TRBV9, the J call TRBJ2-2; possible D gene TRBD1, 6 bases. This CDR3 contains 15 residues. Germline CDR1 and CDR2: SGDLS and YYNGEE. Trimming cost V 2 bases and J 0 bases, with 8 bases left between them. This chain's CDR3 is CASSVRTANTGELFF. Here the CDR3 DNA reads TGTGCCAGCAGCGTGCGGACAGCGAACACCGGGGAGCTGTTTTTT.

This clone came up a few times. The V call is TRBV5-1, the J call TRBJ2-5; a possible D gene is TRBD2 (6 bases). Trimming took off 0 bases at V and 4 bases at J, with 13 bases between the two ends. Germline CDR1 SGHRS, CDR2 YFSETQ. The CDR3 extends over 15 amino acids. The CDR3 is CASSLGRESRETQYF. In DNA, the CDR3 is TGCGCCAGCAGCTTGGGTCGGGAGTCGCGAGAGACCCAGTACTTC. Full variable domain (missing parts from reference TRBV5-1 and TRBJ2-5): KAGVTQTPRYLIKTRGQQVTLSCSPISGHRSVSWYQQTPGQGLQFLFEYFSETQRNKGNFPGRFSGRQFSNSRSEMNVSTLELGDSALYLCASSLGRESRETQYFGPGTRLLVL.

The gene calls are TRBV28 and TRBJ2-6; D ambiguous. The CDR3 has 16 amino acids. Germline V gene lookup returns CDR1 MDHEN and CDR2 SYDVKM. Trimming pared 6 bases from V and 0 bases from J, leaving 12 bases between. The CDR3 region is CASSPSGVSGANVLTF. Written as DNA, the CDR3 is TGTGCCAGCAGCCCCTCGGGTGTCTCTGGGGCCAACGTCCTGACTTTC.

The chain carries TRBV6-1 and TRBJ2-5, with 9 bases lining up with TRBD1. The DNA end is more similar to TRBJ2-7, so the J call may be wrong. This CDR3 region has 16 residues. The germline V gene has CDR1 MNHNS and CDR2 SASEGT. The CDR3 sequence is CASSGWTGVGSYEQYF. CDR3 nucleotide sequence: TGTGCCAGCAGTGGCTGGACAGGGGTCGGCTCCTACGAGCAGTACTTC.

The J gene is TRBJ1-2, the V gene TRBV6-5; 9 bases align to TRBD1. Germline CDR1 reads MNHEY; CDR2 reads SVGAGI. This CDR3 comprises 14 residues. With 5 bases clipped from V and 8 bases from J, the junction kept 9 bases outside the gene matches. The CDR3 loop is CASSDHRDRDGYTF. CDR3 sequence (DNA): TGTGCCAGCAGTGACCACCGGGACAGGGACGGCTACACCTTC.

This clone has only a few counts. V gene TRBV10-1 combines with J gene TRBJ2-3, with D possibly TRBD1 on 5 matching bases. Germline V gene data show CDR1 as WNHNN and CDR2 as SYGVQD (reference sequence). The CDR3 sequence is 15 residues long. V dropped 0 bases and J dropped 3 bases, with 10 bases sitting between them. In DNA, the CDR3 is TGCGCCAGCAGTGAGTCAAGGGGCCGGACAGATACGCAGTATTTT. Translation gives CASSESRGRTDTQYF.

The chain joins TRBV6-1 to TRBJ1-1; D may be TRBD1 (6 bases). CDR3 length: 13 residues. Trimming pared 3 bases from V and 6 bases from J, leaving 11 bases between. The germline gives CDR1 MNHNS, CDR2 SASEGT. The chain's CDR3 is CASSDQDRSEAFF. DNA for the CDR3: TGTGCCAGCAGTGACCAAGACAGGTCTGAAGCTTTCTTT.

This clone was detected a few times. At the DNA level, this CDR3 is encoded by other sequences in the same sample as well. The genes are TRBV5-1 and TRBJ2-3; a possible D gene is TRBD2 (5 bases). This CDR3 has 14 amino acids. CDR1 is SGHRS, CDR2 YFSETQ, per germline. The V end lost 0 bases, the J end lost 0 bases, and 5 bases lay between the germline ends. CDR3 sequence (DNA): TGCGCCAGCAGCTTGGGGACTAGCACAGATACGCAGTATTTT. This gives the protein CASSLGTSTDTQYF.

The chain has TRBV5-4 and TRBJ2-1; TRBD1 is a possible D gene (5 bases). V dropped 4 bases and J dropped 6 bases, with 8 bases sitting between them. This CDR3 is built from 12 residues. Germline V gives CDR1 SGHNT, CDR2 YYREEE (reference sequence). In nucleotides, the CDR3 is TGTGCCAGCAGCGTTGGGGCCAATGAGCAGTTCTTC. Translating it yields CASSVGANEQFF.

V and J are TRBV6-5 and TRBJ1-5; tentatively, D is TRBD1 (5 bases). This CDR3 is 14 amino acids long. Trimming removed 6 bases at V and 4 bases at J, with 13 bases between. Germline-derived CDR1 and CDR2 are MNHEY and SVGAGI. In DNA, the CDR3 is TGTGCCAGCAGACCTGGACGGACAAATCAGCCCCAGCATTTT. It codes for CASRPGRTNQPQHF.

Here the CDR3 reads CASSNPARTEDGGYTF. In DNA, the CDR3 is TGTGCCAGTAGTAACCCTGCGAGGACAGAGGACGGTGGCTACACCTTC. The chain recombines TRBV19 with TRBJ1-2, with D possibly being TRBD1 (6 bases). This CDR3 contains 16 residues. CDR1 is LNHDA and CDR2 is SQIVND in the germline V gene (reference sequence). Trimming took off 4 bases at V and 7 bases at J, with 22 bases between the two ends.

The CDR3, as DNA: TGTGCCAGCACCCTGATTAGCGTCAGCTCCTACAATGAGCAGTTCTTC. It is translated as CASTLISVSSYNEQFF. V gene TRBV28 combines with J gene TRBJ2-1; a weak D match, TRBD2 (5 bases). Germline lookup yields CDR1 MDHEN and CDR2 SYDVKM. V lost 7 bases and J lost 0, with 16 bases in between. CDR3 length: 16 residues.

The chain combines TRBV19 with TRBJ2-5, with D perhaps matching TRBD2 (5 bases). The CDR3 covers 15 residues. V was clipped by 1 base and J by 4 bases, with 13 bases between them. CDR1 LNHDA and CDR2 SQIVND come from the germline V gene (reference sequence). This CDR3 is CASSIGSSRGETQYF. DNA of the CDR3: TGTGCCAGTAGTATAGGATCCTCCCGGGGAGAGACCCAGTACTTC. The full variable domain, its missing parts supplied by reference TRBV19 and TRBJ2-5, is DGGITQSPKYLFRKEGQNVTLSCEQNLNHDAMYWYRQDPGQGLRLIYYSQIVNDFQKGDIAEGYSVSREKKESFPLTVTSAQKNPTAFYLCASSIGSSRGETQYFGPGTRLLVL.

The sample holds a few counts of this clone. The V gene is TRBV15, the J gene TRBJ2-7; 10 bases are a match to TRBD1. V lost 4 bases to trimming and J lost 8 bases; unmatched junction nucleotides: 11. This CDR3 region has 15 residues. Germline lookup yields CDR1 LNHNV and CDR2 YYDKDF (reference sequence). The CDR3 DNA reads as TGTGCCACCAGCACTTCCGGGACAGGGGCAAGGAAGCAGTACTTC. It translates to CATSTSGTGARKQYF.

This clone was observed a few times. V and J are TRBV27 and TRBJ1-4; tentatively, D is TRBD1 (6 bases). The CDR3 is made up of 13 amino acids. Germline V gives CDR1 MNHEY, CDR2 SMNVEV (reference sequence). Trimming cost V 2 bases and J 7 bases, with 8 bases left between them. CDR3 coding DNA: TGTGCCAGCAGTTTAAGGGGGAGTGAAAAACTGTTTTTT. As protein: CASSLRGSEKLFF.

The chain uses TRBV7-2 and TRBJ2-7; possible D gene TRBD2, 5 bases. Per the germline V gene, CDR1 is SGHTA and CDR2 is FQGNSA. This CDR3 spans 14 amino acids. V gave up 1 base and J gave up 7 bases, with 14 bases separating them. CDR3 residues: CASSLGGAPGEQYF. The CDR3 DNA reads TGTGCCAGCAGCTTAGGTGGCGCCCCGGGAGAGCAGTACTTC. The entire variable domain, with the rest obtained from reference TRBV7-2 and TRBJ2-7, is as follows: GAGVSQSPSNKVTEKGKDVELRCDPISGHTALYWYRQSLGQGLEFLIYFQGNSAPDKSGLPSDRFSAERTGGSVSTLTIQRTQQEDSAVYLCASSLGGAPGEQYFGPGTRLTVT.

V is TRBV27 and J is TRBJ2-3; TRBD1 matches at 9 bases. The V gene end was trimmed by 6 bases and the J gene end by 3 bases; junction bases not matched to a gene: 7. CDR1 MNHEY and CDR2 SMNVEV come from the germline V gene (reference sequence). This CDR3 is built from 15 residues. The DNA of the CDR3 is TGTGCCAGCAGCAACCGGGACAGGGTTACAGATACGCAGTATTTT. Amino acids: CASSNRDRVTDTQYF.

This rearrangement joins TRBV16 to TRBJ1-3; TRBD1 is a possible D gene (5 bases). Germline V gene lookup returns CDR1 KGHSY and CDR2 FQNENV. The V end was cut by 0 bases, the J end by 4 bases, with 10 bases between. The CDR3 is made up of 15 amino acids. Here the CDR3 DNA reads TGTGCCAGCAGCCAATCCGGGGGTCTCGGAAACACCATATATTTT. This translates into CASSQSGGLGNTIYF.

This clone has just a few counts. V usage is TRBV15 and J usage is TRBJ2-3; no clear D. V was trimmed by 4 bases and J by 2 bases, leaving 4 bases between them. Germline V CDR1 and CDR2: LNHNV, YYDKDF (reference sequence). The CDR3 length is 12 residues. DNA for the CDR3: TGTGCCACCAGCATATCCACAGATACGCAGTATTTT. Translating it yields CATSISTDTQYF.

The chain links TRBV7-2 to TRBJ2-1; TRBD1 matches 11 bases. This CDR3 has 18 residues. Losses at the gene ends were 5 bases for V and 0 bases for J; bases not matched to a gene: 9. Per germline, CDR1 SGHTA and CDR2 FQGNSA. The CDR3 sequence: CASSVRDRGSVSYNEQFF. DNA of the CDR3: TGTGCCAGCAGCGTCCGGGACAGGGGGTCAGTCTCCTACAATGAGCAGTTCTTC. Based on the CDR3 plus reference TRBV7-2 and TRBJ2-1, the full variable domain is GAGVSQSPSNKVTEKGKDVELRCDPISGHTALYWYRQSLGQGLEFLIYFQGNSAPDKSGLPSDRFSAERTGGSVSTLTIQRTQQEDSAVYLCASSVRDRGSVSYNEQFFGPGTRLTVL.